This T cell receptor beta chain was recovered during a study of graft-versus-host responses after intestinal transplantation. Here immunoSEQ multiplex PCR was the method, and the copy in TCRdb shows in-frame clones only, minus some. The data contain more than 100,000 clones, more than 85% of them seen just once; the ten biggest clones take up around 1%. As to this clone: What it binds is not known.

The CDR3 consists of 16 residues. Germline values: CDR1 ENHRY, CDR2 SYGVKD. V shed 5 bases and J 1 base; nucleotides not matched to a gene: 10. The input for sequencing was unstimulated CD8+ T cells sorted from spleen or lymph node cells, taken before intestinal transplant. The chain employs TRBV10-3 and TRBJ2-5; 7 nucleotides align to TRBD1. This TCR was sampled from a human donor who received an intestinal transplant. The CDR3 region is CAISTHPGTAQETQYF. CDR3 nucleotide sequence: TGTGCCATCAGTACGCATCCCGGGACAGCCCAAGAGACCCAGTACTTC.